What follows is one TCR beta chain and its context. Sequenced by immunoSEQ multiplex PCR; TCRdb stores in-frame clones only, minus some. The sample holds about 320,000 clones, over 75% seen once. The data derive from a study of blood T cell repertoires in COVID-19. In assigning cohorts, the study relied on participant-reported clinical history. In Cohort 3, a recovered donor had either two negative PCRs, clearance, or symptom resolution. This CDR3 is built from 14 residues. The germline V and J ends were trimmed by 0 bases and 3 bases, with 6 bases remaining between them. Germline values: CDR1 SEHNR, CDR2 FQNEAQ (reference sequence).

This TCR was sampled from a man in his thirties or forties who had recovered from COVID-19. This rearrangement joins TRBV7-9 to TRBJ2-1; D is ambiguous. Source material: PBMCs or T cells enriched from blood (not recorded which). CDR3 DNA: TGTGCCAGCAGCTTAGCCTCTAGCTACAATGAGCAGTTCTTC. Its protein product is CASSLASSYNEQFF.